Following are 13 T cell receptor beta chains from one sample sequenced in a study of identical twins. TCRdb passed the 5' RACE reads through MiXCR, listing each CDR3 protein once. The data show roughly 1.6 million distinct CDR3 sequences, more than 30% seen once. Sequenced input: cord blood. The origin of the receptors is a newborn girl in good health.

This clonotype has a handful of counts. This sequence joins TRBV28 and TRBJ2-5, with TRBD2 identical over 12 bases. This CDR3 spans 14 amino acids. V lost 10 bases and J lost 2; bases outside the gene matches: 5. From germline, CDR1 is MDHEN and CDR2 SYDVKM. This chain's CDR3 is CATRTSGRQETQYF. The CDR3 DNA follows: TGTGCCACCAGAACTAGCGGGAGGCAAGAGACCCAGTACTTC.

This clonotype was observed at least ten times. This chain connects TRBV20-1 to TRBJ2-6; D ambiguous. Germline CDR1 is DFQATT and CDR2 is SNEGSKA (reference sequence). The CDR3 contains 15 residues. The V end lost 0 bases, the J end lost 0 bases, and 6 bases lay between the germline ends. Here the CDR3 reads CSARDGSSGANVLTF. The CDR3, as DNA: TGCAGTGCTAGAGATGGGTCCTCTGGGGCCAACGTCCTGACTTTC.

The genes are TRBV4-2 and TRBJ2-1, with 8 bases matching TRBD1. The V gene's germline CDR1 is LGHNA and CDR2 YNFKEQ. The CDR3 has 17 residues. Trimming cost V 0 bases and J 1 base; bases outside gene matches: 5. The CDR3 is CASSQDLDRGSYNEQFF. DNA of the CDR3: TGTGCCAGCAGCCAAGATTTAGACAGGGGATCCTACAATGAGCAGTTCTTC.

Comment on this clonotype: Possible read error: a much larger clone is one base away. The J gene is TRBJ2-5, the V gene TRBV5-1; D uncertain. From germline, CDR1 is SGHRS and CDR2 YFSETQ. There are 11 residues in the CDR3. The CDR3 bases are TGCTCCAGCAGCTCTCAGGTTGAGCAGTACTTC. Amino acid sequence: CSSSSQVEQYF.

This clonotype was picked up one time. The chain joins TRBV6-5 to TRBJ1-4; a possible D gene is TRBD1 (6 bases). This CDR3 comprises 17 residues. The V and J ends lost 1 base and 5 bases respectively, with 17 bases between them. Germline loops: CDR1 MNHEY, CDR2 SVGAGI. CDR3 in amino acids: CASSYWGNQGPNEKLFF. CDR3 coding DNA: TGTGCCAGCAGTTACTGGGGCAACCAGGGGCCAAATGAAAAACTGTTTTTT.

This clonotype appeared many times. J is TRBJ2-3 and V is TRBV7-2; D gene unclear. The germline CDR1 and CDR2 sequences are SGHTA and FQGNSA. V was pared by 2 bases and J by 4 bases, with 10 bases between. The CDR3 loop spans 14 amino acids. In DNA form, the CDR3 reads TGTGCCAGCAGCTTACGGTCCAGACCAGATACGCAGTATTTT. This codes for CASSLRSRPDTQYF.

Of note for this clonotype: A much larger clone is a single base away; this may be a read error. This chain joins TRBV9 and TRBJ1-1, with D maybe TRBD1 (6 bases). Germline V gene data show CDR1 as SGDLS and CDR2 as YYNGEE. The CDR3 loop spans 13 amino acids. The CDR3 DNA reads TGTGCCAGCAGCGTACAGGGGAACGCTGAAGCTTTCTTT. It translates to CASSVQGNAEAFF.

This clonotype was observed a few times. V usage is TRBV10-3 and J usage is TRBJ1-1, with D perhaps matching TRBD1 (5 bases). This CDR3 is 15 amino acids long. The germline V and J ends were trimmed by 0 bases and 4 bases, with 12 bases remaining between them. The germline gives CDR1 ENHRY, CDR2 SYGVKD. CDR3 bases: TGTGCCATCAGTGAGTCGGGGGGTTCGAGCACTGAAGCTTTCTTT. Residues: CAISESGGSSTEAFF.

The V and J genes are TRBV4-1 and TRBJ2-3; no reliable D call. The CDR3 extends over 15 amino acids. CDR1 is MGHRA, CDR2 YSYEKL, per germline. Deletions cut 7 bases from V and 2 bases from J, with 16 bases between. CDR3 bases: TGCGCCAGCACCCTGGTAGACCAGAACACAGATACGCAGTATTTT. Translated: CASTLVDQNTDTQYF.

This chain joins TRBV10-2 and TRBJ1-2, with a possible D match to TRBD1 (5 bases). The CDR3 contains 14 residues. Germline-derived CDR1 and CDR2 are WSHSY and SAAADI. Trimming shortened V by 6 bases and J by 5 bases, and 16 bases separated the two germline ends. The CDR3 DNA reads as TGCGCCAGCAGAGATTCAAGGGGCGATTATGGCTACACCTTC. The encoded protein is CASRDSRGDYGYTF.

CDR3 protein: CASSLRTTGELFF. The CDR3 DNA follows: TGTGCCAGCAGCCTTAGAACCACCGGGGAGCTGTTTTTT. This chain uses TRBV7-9 with TRBJ2-2; D call uncertain. The germline V gene has CDR1 SEHNR and CDR2 FQNEAQ (reference sequence). The CDR3 length is 13 residues. The V gene lost 5 bases and the J gene lost 4 bases, with 8 bases spanning the gap. Full variable domain (outside the CDR3, taken from reference TRBV7-9 and TRBJ2-2): DTGVSQNPRHKITKRGQNVTFRCDPISEHNRLYWYRQTLGQGPEFLTYFQNEAQLEKSRLLSDRFSAERPKGSFSTLEIQRTEQGDSAMYLCASSLRTTGELFFGEGSRLTVL.

This clonotype turned up a few times. V is TRBV6-5 and J is TRBJ2-1; D gene unclear. V lost 5 bases and J lost 3, with 14 bases in between. Germline V gene lookup returns CDR1 MNHEY and CDR2 SVGAGI. The CDR3 totals 15 residues. The CDR3 region has the DNA TGTGCCAGCAGTCCGGCCCTAGGTGGCTACAATGAGCAGTTCTTC. Encoded protein: CASSPALGGYNEQFF.

The CDR3 DNA is TGCAGTGCTACCCAGCGGGGAAGCACAGATACGCAGTATTTT. The encoded protein is CSATQRGSTDTQYF. This chain connects TRBV20-1 to TRBJ2-3; the match to TRBD2 covers 7 bases. CDR1 DFQATT and CDR2 SNEGSKA come from the germline V gene (reference sequence). Trimming took 4 bases from V and 0 from J; bases not matched to a gene: 4. The CDR3 totals 14 residues.